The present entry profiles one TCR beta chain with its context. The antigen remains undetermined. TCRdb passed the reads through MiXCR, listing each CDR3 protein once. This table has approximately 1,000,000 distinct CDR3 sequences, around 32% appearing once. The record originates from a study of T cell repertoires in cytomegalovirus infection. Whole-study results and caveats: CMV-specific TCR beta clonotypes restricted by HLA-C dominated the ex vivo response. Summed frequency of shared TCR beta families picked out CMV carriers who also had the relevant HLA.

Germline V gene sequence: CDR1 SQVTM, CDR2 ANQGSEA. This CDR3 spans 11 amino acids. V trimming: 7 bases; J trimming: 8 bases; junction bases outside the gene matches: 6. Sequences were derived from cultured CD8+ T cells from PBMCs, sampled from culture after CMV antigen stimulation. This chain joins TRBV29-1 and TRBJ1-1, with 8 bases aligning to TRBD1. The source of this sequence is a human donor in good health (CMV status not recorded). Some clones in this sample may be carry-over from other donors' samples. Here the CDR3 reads CSAGQGQEAFF. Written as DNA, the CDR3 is TGCAGCGCAGGACAGGGACAAGAAGCTTTCTTT.